A selection of T cell receptor beta chains follows, all from one sample in a study of blood T cells in healthy people across ages. TCRdb reanalysed the 5' RACE reads using MiXCR and keeps one entry per CDR3 protein. The sample has roughly 1.5 million distinct CDR3 sequences, 42% seen once. The sequenced sample consisted of blood. The receptors here all came from a woman younger than 35 in good health. The CDR3 runs from the conserved cysteine through the conserved F or W. Fields, in order: D gene, J gene, V gene, clone size, CDR3 protein, CDR3 DNA. The D gene is left open where the match is weak. Clone size, where shown, is once, few, many, or a class for clones that have expanded.

- | TRBJ1-1 | TRBV29-1 | many | CSHKEQKGTEAFF | TGCAGCCATAAGGAACAGAAGGGGACTGAAGCTTTCTTT
- | TRBJ2-5 | TRBV9 | - | CASSTSNEQYF | TGTGCCAGCAGCACTTCAAATGAGCAGTACTTC
- | TRBJ2-4 | TRBV28 | - | CASSYRVAAKNIQYF | TGTGCCAGCAGTTACAGGGTCGCAGCCAAAAACATTCAGTACTTC
- | TRBJ2-3 | TRBV29-1 | few | CSVELAVSTDTQYF | TGCAGCGTCGAATTAGCGGTTAGCACAGATACGCAGTATTTT
TRBD1 | TRBJ1-2 | TRBV12-3/TRBV12-4 | - | CASSDSGTGYGYTF | TGTGCCAGCAGTGATTCCGGGACAGGCTATGGCTACACCTTC
TRBD1 | TRBJ1-6 | TRBV24-1 | - | CATSDYQGQGAVAPLHF | TGTGCCACCAGTGACTACCAGGGACAGGGGGCAGTGGCACCCCTCCACTTT
- | TRBJ1-2 | TRBV12-3/TRBV12-4 | - | CASMVGSPGGYTF | TGTGCCAGCATGGTGGGGTCGCCGGGTGGCTACACCTTC
TRBD2 | TRBJ2-3 | TRBV6-5 | - | CATRPGLGPDTQYF | TGTGCCACCCGTCCGGGACTAGGACCAGATACGCAGTATTTT
- | TRBJ1-2 | TRBV7-9 | few | CASSRQEGYTF | TGTGCCAGCAGCCGACAGGAAGGCTACACCTTC
- | TRBJ1-1 | TRBV7-9 | - | CASTTGGKTEAFF | TGTGCCAGCACCACCGGGGGGAAGACTGAAGCTTTCTTT
- | TRBJ2-3 | TRBV9 | once | CASSRVEGLITDTQYF | TGTGCCAGCAGTAGGGTAGAGGGCTTAATCACAGATACGCAGTATTTT
- | TRBJ2-7 | TRBV12-3/TRBV12-4 | - | CASKPGLVGSYEQYF | TGTGCCAGCAAACCCGGGTTGGTGGGCTCCTACGAGCAGTACTTC
- | TRBJ1-2 | TRBV2 | - | CASSDKAASYGYTF | TGTGCCAGCAGTGATAAGGCGGCTAGCTATGGCTACACCTTC
- | TRBJ2-7 | TRBV4-2 | once | CASSQGDQGYNEQYF | TGTGCCAGCAGCCAGGGCGACCAGGGTTACAATGAGCAGTACTTC
- | TRBJ2-1 | TRBV18 | - | CASSSDRPTEQFF | TGTGCCAGCTCGTCTGACAGGCCAACTGAGCAGTTCTTC
- | TRBJ1-1 | TRBV4-3 | - | CASSQNPGHLKPVNTEAFF | TGCGCCAGCAGCCAAAATCCGGGACACCTAAAGCCCGTGAACACTGAAGCTTTCTTT
- | TRBJ1-2 | TRBV20-1 | - | CSARTPRQVYGYTF | TGCAGTGCACGGACCCCGCGCCAGGTCTATGGCTACACCTTC
TRBD1 | TRBJ2-7 | TRBV27 | - | CASSLTGGYSSYNEQYF | TGTGCCAGCAGTTTGACAGGGGGTTATTCCTCCTACAATGAGCAGTACTTC
- | TRBJ1-5 | TRBV27 | - | CASSLGPYPLGQPQHF | TGTGCCAGCAGTTTGGGGCCATACCCCTTGGGTCAGCCCCAGCATTTT
- | TRBJ1-6 | TRBV7-8 | - | CASSPPGRPNSPLHF | TGTGCCAGCAGCCCGCCCGGGCGGCCAAATTCACCCCTCCACTTT
TRBD2 | TRBJ2-1 | TRBV27 | - | CASSPNSGGVNEQFF | TGTGCCAGCAGTCCAAATAGCGGGGGGGTCAATGAGCAGTTCTTC
- | TRBJ2-1 | TRBV27 | - | CASSLRKGPAPYNEQHF | TGTGCCAGCAGTTTAAGAAAAGGCCCTGCACCCTACAATGAGCAGCACTTC
- | TRBJ2-1 | TRBV27 | - | CASSSTPAGVPYNEQFF | TGTGCCAGCAGTTCCACCCCTGCCGGGGTGCCGTACAATGAGCAGTTCTTC
TRBD2 | TRBJ2-7 | TRBV12-3/TRBV12-4 | few | CASSFSGGGLLRGAAYEQYF | TGTGCCAGCAGTTTCTCGGGGGGGGGATTACTCCGGGGCGCCGCCTACGAGCAGTACTTC
TRBD2 | TRBJ2-1 | TRBV20-1 | few | CSASPPSGHSYNEQFF | TGCAGTGCTAGTCCACCTAGCGGCCACTCCTACAATGAGCAGTTCTTC
- | TRBJ2-1 | TRBV2 | few | CASSYEYIHEQFF | TGTGCCAGCAGTTACGAGTATATCCATGAGCAGTTCTTC
- | TRBJ2-4 | TRBV20-1 | few | CSARDLGRNIQYF | TGCAGTGCTAGAGATCTCGGACGGAACATTCAGTACTTC
TRBD2 | TRBJ2-1 | TRBV9 | few | CASSLPGGGSYNEQFF | TGTGCCAGCAGCCTTCCGGGAGGGGGCTCCTACAATGAGCAGTTCTTC
- | TRBJ2-1 | TRBV27 | once | CASGSAVEQFF | TGTGCCAGCGGTTCAGCAGTTGAGCAGTTCTTC
- | TRBJ2-2 | TRBV7-2 | - | CASSSTGSWNTGELFF | TGTGCCAGCAGTTCGACCGGCAGCTGGAACACCGGGGAGCTGTTTTTT
- | TRBJ2-1 | TRBV12-3/TRBV12-4 | - | CAIRGSGIYNEQFF | TGTGCCATCAGGGGTAGCGGAATCTACAATGAGCAGTTCTTC
TRBD1 | TRBJ2-4 | TRBV4-1 | - | CASSQAPPSKDRINLAKNIQYF | TGCGCCAGCAGCCAAGCTCCACCCTCTAAGGACAGGATAAATCTAGCCAAAAACATTCAGTACTTC
TRBD2 | TRBJ2-7 | TRBV5-6 | few | CASSLETSGSYEQYF | TGTGCCAGCAGCTTAGAAACTAGCGGGAGCTACGAGCAGTACTTC
TRBD2 | TRBJ2-1 | TRBV28 | few | CASTLLAGGGGWFF | TGTGCCAGCACTTTGCTAGCGGGAGGCGGTGGTTGGTTCTTC
TRBD2 | TRBJ2-5 | TRBV3-1 | - | CASSQDKVGLVTFDEQYF | TGTGCCAGCAGCCAAGATAAGGTAGGACTAGTCACATTTGATGAGCAGTACTTC
- | TRBJ2-2 | TRBV20-1 | - | CSARDPRTRNAGELFF | TGCAGTGCTAGAGATCCACGGACTCGGAACGCCGGGGAGCTGTTTTTT
- | TRBJ2-1 | TRBV12-3/TRBV12-4 | many | CASSLARHEQFF | TGTGCCAGCAGTTTGGCGAGGCATGAGCAGTTCTTC
- | TRBJ2-7 | TRBV6-2/TRBV6-3 | few | CASSYVGHEQYF | TGTGCCAGCAGTTACGTTGGTCACGAGCAGTACTTC
- | TRBJ2-4 | TRBV7-3 | - | CASSLNGGRAKNIQYF | TGTGCCAGCAGCTTAAACGGGGGGCGCGCCAAAAACATTCAGTACTTC
- | TRBJ2-2 | TRBV12-3/TRBV12-4 | - | CASSSEDTGELFF | TGTGCCAGCAGCAGTGAGGACACCGGGGAGCTGTTTTTT
TRBD1 | TRBJ1-5 | TRBV7-8 | - | CASSVHRGPSNQPQHF | TGTGCCAGCAGCGTGCACAGGGGGCCTAGCAATCAGCCCCAGCATTTT
- | TRBJ2-7 | TRBV15 | - | CATSSQDSHEQYF | TGTGCCACCAGTTCCCAGGACTCCCACGAGCAGTACTTC
TRBD2 | TRBJ2-1 | TRBV28 | - | CASSLGAGVSSYNEQFF | TGTGCCAGCAGTTTGGGCGCGGGGGTTAGCTCCTACAATGAGCAGTTCTTC
- | TRBJ2-7 | TRBV5-1 | few | CASSFGTRSNEQYF | TGCGCCAGCAGCTTCGGGACTCGGTCGAACGAGCAGTACTTC
TRBD1 | TRBJ2-1 | TRBV7-2 | - | CASSLTGGDERFF | TGTGCCAGCAGCTTAACAGGGGGTGATGAGCGGTTCTTC
- | TRBJ1-2 | TRBV29-1 | - | CSVGAIANYGYTF | TGCAGCGTTGGGGCGATAGCTAACTATGGCTACACCTTC
TRBD2 | TRBJ2-3 | TRBV29-1 | few | CSHGLAGGSTDTQYF | TGCAGCCACGGACTAGCGGGAGGCTCGACAGATACGCAGTATTTT
- | TRBJ2-7 | TRBV4-3 | few | CASSQDGGISSSYEQYF | TGCGCCAGCAGCCAAGACGGGGGCATATCGAGCTCCTACGAGCAGTACTTC
- | TRBJ2-3 | TRBV7-2 | few | CASMAGRHTDTQYF | TGTGCCAGCATGGCGGGACGGCACACAGATACGCAGTATTTT
TRBD1 | TRBJ1-1 | TRBV10-3 | - | CAISASGGGTEAFF | TGTGCCATCAGTGCTTCAGGGGGCGGCACTGAAGCTTTCTTT
- | TRBJ1-1 | TRBV7-8 | - | CASSGGQLGNTEAFF | TGTGCCAGCAGCGGAGGACAGCTGGGGAACACTGAAGCTTTCTTT
- | TRBJ2-1 | TRBV12-3/TRBV12-4 | few | CASTPDHNEQFF | TGTGCCAGCACCCCAGATCACAATGAGCAGTTCTTC
- | TRBJ2-7 | TRBV12-3/TRBV12-4 | - | CASSGPTTLRYEQYF | TGTGCCAGCAGTGGCCCGACAACCCTTCGTTACGAGCAGTACTTC
TRBD1 | TRBJ1-2 | TRBV4-1 | - | CASSQVNRGHGYTF | TGCGCCAGCAGCCAAGTCAACAGGGGGCATGGCTACACCTTC
- | TRBJ2-3 | TRBV29-1 | many | CSVEDTGRSFDTQYF | TGCAGCGTTGAAGATACAGGGAGGAGTTTCGATACGCAGTATTTT
TRBD1 | TRBJ1-2 | TRBV27 | few | CASPGLDRGERSYGYTF | TGTGCCAGCCCTGGATTGGACAGGGGCGAACGTAGCTATGGCTACACCTTC
- | TRBJ1-1 | TRBV12-3/TRBV12-4 | - | CASSLSGLRDTEAFF | TGTGCCAGCAGTTTAAGCGGGCTGAGGGACACTGAAGCTTTCTTT